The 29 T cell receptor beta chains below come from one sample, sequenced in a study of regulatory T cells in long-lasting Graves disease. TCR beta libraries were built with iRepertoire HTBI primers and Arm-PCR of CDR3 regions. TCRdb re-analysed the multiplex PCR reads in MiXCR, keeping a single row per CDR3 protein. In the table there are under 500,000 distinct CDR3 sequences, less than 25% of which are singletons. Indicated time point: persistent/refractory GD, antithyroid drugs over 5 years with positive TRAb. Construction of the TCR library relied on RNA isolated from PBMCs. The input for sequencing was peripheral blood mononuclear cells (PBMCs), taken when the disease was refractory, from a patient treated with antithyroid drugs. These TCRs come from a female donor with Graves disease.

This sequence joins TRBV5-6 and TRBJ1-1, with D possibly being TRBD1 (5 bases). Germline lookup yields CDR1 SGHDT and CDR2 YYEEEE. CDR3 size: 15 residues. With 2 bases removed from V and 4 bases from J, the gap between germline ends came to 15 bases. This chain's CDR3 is CASSFSQGGSTEAFF. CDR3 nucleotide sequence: TGTGCCAGCAGCTTCTCCCAGGGTGGTAGCACTGAAGCTTTCTTT.

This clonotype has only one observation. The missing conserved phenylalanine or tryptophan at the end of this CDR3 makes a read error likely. CDR3 residues: CASSNPAVPNEKLFS. CDR3 DNA: TGTGCCAGCAGTAACCCCGCGGTACCTAATGAAAAACTGTTTTCT. The V gene is TRBV28, the J gene TRBJ1-4; unclear D gene. The CDR3 has 15 amino acids. CDR1 and CDR2 (germline): MDHEN, SYDVKM. V lost 5 bases, J lost 3 bases, and 13 bases lay in between.

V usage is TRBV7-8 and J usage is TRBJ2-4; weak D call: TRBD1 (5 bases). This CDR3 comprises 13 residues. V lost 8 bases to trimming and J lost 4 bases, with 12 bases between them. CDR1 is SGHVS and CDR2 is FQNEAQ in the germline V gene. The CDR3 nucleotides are TGTGCCAGCGGCACCCGACAGAAAAACATTCAGTACTTC. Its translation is CASGTRQKNIQYF.

CDR3 protein: CASSPGGLSSYNEQFF. CDR3 nucleotides: TGTGCCAGCAGCCCAGGGGGATTGAGCTCCTACAATGAGCAGTTCTTC. This chain links TRBV7-8 with TRBJ2-1; 7 bases fit TRBD1. CDR1 is SGHVS and CDR2 is FQNEAQ in the germline V gene. V gave up 5 bases and J gave up 0 bases; unmatched junction bases: 7. CDR3 size: 16 residues.

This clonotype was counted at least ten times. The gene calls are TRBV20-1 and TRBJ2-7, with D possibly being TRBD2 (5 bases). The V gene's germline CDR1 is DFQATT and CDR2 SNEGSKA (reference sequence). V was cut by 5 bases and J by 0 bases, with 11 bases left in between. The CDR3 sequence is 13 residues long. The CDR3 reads CSAGSGSSYEQYF. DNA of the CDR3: TGCAGTGCTGGGAGCGGAAGCTCCTACGAGCAGTACTTC.

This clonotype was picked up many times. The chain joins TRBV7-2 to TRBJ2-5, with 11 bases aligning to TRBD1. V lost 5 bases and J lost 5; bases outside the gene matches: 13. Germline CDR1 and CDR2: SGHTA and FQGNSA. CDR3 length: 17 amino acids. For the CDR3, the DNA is TGTGCCAGCAGCCTGGGATATAGGGACAGGGGGGTTGAGACCCAGTACTTC. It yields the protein CASSLGYRDRGVETQYF.

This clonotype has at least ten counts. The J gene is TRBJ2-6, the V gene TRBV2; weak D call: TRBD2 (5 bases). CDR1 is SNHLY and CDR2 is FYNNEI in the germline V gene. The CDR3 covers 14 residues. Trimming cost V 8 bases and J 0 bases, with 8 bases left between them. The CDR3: CASSGLSGANVLTF. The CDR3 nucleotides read TGTGCCAGCTCTGGACTCTCTGGGGCCAACGTCCTGACTTTC.

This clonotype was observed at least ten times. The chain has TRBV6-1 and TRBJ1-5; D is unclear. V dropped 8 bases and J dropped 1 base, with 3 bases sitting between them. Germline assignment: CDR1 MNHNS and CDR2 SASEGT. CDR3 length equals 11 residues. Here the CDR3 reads CASGSNQPQHF. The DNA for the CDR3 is TGTGCCAGCGGAAGCAATCAGCCCCAGCATTTT.

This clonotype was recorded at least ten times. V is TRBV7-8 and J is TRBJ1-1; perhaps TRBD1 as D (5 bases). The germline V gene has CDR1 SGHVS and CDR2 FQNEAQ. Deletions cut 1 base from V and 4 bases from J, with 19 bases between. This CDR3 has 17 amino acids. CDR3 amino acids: CASSLGRVAREGTEAFF. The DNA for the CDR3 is TGTGCCAGCAGCTTAGGCCGGGTTGCCAGGGAGGGCACTGAAGCTTTCTTT. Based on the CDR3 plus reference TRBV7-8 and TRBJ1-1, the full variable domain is GAGVSQSPRYKVAKRGQDVALRCDPISGHVSLFWYQQALGQGPEFLTYFQNEAQLDKSGLPSDRFFAERPEGSVSTLKIQRTQQEDSAVYLCASSLGRVAREGTEAFFGQGTRLTVV.

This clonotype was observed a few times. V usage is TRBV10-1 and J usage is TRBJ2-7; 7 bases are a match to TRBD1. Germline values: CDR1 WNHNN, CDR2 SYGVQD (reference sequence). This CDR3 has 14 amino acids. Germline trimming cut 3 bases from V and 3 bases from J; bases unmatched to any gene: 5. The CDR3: CASSDHRGYYEQYF. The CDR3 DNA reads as TGCGCCAGCAGTGACCACAGGGGCTACTACGAGCAGTACTTC.

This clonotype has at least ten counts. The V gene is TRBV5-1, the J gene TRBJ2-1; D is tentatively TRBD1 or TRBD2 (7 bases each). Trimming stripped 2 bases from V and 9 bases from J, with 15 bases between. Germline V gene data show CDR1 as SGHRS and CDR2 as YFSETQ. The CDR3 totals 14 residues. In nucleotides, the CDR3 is TGCGCCAGCAGCTTCGACAGGGAGGGAACTGAGCAGTTCTTC. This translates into CASSFDREGTEQFF. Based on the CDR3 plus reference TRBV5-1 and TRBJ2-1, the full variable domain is KAGVTQTPRYLIKTRGQQVTLSCSPISGHRSVSWYQQTPGQGLQFLFEYFSETQRNKGNFPGRFSGRQFSNSRSEMNVSTLELGDSALYLCASSFDREGTEQFFGPGTRLTVL.

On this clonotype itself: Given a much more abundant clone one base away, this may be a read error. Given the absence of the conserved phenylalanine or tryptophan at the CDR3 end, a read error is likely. CDR3 coding DNA: TGTGCCAGCAGTCGCGACAGGGGGAGCGGCTACACCCTC. As protein: CASSRDRGSGYTL. This rearrangement joins TRBV7-2 to TRBJ1-2, with 9 bases lining up with TRBD1. CDR3 size: 13 residues. The ends lost 6 bases at V and 8 bases at J; junction bases unmatched: 7. In germline, CDR1 is SGHTA, CDR2 FQGNSA.

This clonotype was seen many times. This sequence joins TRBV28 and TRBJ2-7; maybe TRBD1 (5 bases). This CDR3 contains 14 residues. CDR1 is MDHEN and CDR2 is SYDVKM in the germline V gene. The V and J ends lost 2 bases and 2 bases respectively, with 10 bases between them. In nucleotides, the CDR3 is TGTGCCAGCAGTTTAGCAGGGTCTGCCTACGAGCAGTACTTC. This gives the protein CASSLAGSAYEQYF.

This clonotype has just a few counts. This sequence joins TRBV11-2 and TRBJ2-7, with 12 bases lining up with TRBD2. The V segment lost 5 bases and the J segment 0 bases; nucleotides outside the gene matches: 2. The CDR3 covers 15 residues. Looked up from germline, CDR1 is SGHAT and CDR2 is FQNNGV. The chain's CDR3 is CASSLAGGDSYEQYF. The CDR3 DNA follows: TGTGCCAGCAGCCTAGCGGGAGGGGACTCCTACGAGCAGTACTTC.

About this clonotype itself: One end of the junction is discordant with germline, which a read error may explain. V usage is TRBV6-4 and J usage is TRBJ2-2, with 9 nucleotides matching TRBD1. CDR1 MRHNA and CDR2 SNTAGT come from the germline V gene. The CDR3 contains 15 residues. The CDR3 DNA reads TGTGCCAGCAGTTACTCAGGGACAGGGACCGGGGAGCTGTTTTTT. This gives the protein CASSYSGTGTGELFF.

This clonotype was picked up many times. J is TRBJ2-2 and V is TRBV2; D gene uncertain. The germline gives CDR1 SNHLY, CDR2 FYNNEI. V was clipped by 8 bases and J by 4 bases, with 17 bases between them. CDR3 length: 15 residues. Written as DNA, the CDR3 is TGTGCCAGCTCCCCCCTGCTTTGGAGCACCGGGGAGCTGTTTTTT. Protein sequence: CASSPLLWSTGELFF.

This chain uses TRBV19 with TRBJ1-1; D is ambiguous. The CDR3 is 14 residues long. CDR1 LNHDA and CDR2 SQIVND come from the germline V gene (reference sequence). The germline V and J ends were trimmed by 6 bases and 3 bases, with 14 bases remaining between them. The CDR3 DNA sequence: TGTGCCAGTAGACTCTTGAGTCGGTACACTGAAGCTTTCTTT. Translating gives CASRLLSRYTEAFF.

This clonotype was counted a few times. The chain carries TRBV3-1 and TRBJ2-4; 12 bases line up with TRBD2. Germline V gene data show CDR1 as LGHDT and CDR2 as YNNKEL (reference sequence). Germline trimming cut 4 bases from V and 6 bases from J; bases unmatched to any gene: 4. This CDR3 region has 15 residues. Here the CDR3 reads CASSLTSGRGNIQYF. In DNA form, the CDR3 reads TGTGCCAGCAGCCTGACTAGCGGGAGAGGAAACATTCAGTACTTC.

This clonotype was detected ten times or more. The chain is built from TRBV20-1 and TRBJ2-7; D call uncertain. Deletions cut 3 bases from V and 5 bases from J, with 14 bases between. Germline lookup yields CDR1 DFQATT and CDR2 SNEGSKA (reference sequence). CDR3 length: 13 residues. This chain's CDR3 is CSASVPSFHEQYF. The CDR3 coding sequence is TGCAGTGCTAGCGTCCCAAGCTTCCACGAGCAGTACTTC.

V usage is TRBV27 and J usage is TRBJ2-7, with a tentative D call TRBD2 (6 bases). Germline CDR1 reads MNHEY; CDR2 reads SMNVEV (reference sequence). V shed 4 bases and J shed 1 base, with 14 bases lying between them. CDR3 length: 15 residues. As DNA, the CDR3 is TGTGCCAGCAGTTACCAGGGAGGAGGTTCCTACGAGCAGTACTTC. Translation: CASSYQGGGSYEQYF.

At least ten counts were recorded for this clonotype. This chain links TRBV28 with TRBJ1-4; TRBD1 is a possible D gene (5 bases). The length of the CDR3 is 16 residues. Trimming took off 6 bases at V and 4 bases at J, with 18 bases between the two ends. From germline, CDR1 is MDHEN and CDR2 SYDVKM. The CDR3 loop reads CASSLGTAQHNEKLFF. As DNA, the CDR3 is TGTGCCAGCAGCCTCGGGACTGCTCAACATAATGAAAAACTGTTTTTT.

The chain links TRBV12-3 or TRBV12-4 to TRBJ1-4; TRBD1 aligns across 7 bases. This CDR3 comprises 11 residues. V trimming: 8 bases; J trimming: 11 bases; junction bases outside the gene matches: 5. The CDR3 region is CASSTGTKLFF. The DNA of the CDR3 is TGTGCCAGCTCGACAGGGACGAAACTGTTTTTT.

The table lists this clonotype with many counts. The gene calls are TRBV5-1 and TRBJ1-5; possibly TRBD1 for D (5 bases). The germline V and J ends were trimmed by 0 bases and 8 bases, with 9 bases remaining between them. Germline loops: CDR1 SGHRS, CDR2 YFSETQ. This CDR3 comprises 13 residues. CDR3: CASSLEGTEPQHF. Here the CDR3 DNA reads TGCGCCAGCAGCTTGGAGGGGACGGAGCCCCAGCATTTT.

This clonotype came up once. CDR3 sequence: CASSPQQWRGQFF. The DNA of the CDR3 is TGTGCCAGCTCACCACAACAGTGGCGTGGGCAGTTCTTC. This chain connects TRBV18 to TRBJ2-1; no clear D. Germline assignment: CDR1 KGHSH and CDR2 LQKENI. Deletions cut 1 base from V and 12 bases from J, with 13 bases between. The CDR3 is 13 residues long.

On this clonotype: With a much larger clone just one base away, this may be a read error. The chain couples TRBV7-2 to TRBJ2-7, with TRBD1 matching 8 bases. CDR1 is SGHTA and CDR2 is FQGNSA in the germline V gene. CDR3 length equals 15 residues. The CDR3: CASGLFPGQAYEQYF. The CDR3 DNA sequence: TGTGCCAGCGGCTTATTTCCGGGACAGGCCTACGAGCAGTACTTC.

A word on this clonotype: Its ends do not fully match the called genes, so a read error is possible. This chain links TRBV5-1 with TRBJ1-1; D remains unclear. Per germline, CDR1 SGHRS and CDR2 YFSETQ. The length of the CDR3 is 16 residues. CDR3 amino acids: CASSLGRLLMNTEAFF. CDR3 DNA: TGTGCCAGCAGCTTAGGACGGCTACTCATGAACACTGAAGCTTTCTTT.

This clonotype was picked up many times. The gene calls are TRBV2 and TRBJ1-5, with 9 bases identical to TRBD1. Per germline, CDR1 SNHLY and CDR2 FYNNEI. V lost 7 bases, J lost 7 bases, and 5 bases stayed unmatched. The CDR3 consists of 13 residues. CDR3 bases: TGTGCCAGCAAGGGACAGGGTCAACAGCCCCAGCATTTT. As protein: CASKGQGQQPQHF. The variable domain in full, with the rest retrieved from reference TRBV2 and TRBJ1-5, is EPEVTQTPSHQVTQMGQEVILRCVPISNHLYFYWYRQILGQKVEFLVSFYNNEISEKSEIFDDQFSVERPDGSNFTLKIRSTKLEDSAMYFCASKGQGQQPQHFGDGTRLSIL.

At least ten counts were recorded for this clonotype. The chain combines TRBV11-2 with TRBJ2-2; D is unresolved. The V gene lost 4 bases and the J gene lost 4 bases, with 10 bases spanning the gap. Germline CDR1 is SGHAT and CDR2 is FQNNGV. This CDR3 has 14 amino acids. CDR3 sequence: CASSSIWGTGELFF. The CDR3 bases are TGTGCCAGCAGCTCAATTTGGGGCACCGGGGAGCTGTTTTTT.

The CDR3 nucleotides are TGTGCCAGCAGGCCGGGACAGAAAAATTCACCCCTCCACTTT. Translated: CASRPGQKNSPLHF. The rearrangement joins TRBV12-3 or TRBV12-4 to TRBJ1-6; 7 bases match TRBD1. J lost 7 bases, V lost 6 bases, and 6 bases had no gene match. The CDR3 has 14 residues.